This passage covers 5 T cell receptor beta chains from one sample sequenced in a study of blood T cell repertoires in COVID-19. Method: immunoSEQ multiplex PCR; TCRdb's copy keeps in-frame clones and lacks some. The repertoire holds a few hundred thousand clones, with roughly 89% as singletons. The sequenced sample was peripheral blood. The receptors originated from a man aged 25 to 40 with acute or convalescent COVID-19.

V and J are TRBV5-1 and TRBJ1-1; weak D call: TRBD1 (6 bases). The germline CDR1 and CDR2 sequences are SGHRS and YFSETQ. Deletions cut 4 bases from V and 7 bases from J, with 8 bases between. The CDR3 length is 11 residues. In DNA, the CDR3 is TGCGCCAGCAGCCGGGACAATGAAGCTTTCTTT. Translating gives CASSRDNEAFF.

The rearrangement joins TRBV30 to TRBJ2-7, with D possibly matching TRBD2 (6 bases). Germline lookup yields CDR1 GTSNPN and CDR2 SVGIG (reference sequence). The CDR3 spans 14 residues. V gave up 1 base and J gave up 3 bases, with 13 bases separating them. CDR3 bases: TGTGCCTGGAGTGACCCGGGACTGCGCTACGAGCAGTACTTC. It encodes CAWSDPGLRYEQYF.

The chain carries TRBV4-1 and TRBJ2-7; possible D gene TRBD1, 6 bases. This CDR3 has 16 amino acids. Per the germline V gene, CDR1 is MGHRA and CDR2 is YSYEKL. Trimming took 5 bases from V and 5 from J, leaving 22 bases between them. CDR3 in DNA: TGCGCCAGCAGCTTGGGACATCCAGACTGGATGGACGAGCAGTACTTC. Protein sequence: CASSLGHPDWMDEQYF.

J is TRBJ2-5 and V is TRBV10-3, with a tentative D call TRBD2 (5 bases). This CDR3 is built from 13 residues. Trimming pared 2 bases from V and 4 bases from J, leaving 8 bases between. Germline CDR1 reads ENHRY; CDR2 reads SYGVKD. The CDR3 DNA reads TGTGCCATCAGTGAGGTTGGAGGAGAGACCCAGTACTTC. Translating it yields CAISEVGGETQYF.

This chain connects TRBV9 to TRBJ2-1; 9 bases map to TRBD2. The germline V gene encodes CDR1 SGDLS and CDR2 YYNGEE. The trim removed 2 bases at V and 7 bases at J, leaving 7 bases unmatched. The CDR3 is 15 amino acids. The CDR3 region is CASSVFSGSRNEQFF. DNA of the CDR3: TGTGCCAGCAGCGTGTTTAGCGGGAGTAGGAATGAGCAGTTCTTC.